The clone carrying this TCR beta chain occurred a few times. Antigen: not known. This CDR3 is built from 17 residues. Germline values: CDR1 SEHNR, CDR2 FQNEAQ (reference sequence). Trimming cost V 5 bases and J 0 bases, with 17 bases left between them. 5'RACE primed from the constant segment yielded TCR alpha and TCR beta cDNA libraries bearing sample barcodes and UMIs. TCRdb called the 5' RACE reads again in MiXCR, with one record for every CDR3 protein. The table shows roughly 99,000 distinct CDR3 sequences, with about an eighth occurring only once. This sample was included in a study of T-cell memory formation after mild COVID-19. Study overall: TCR clusters showed largely donor specificity.

Study observations and caveats: Pre-infection memory harbored some responding clones, suggesting cross-reactive memory joined.

The rearrangement joins TRBV7-9 to TRBJ1-3; D remains ambiguous. This TCR was recovered from a man aged 18 to 30 who had mild COVID-19 (a few samples of this study predate the infection). Cell type and time point are not known. The specimen sequenced was PBMCs or a T cell subset sorted from them (not recorded which). The CDR3 coding sequence is TGTGCCAGCAGCATTCCGTTTCTGCCGAGCTCTGGAAACACCATATATTTT. Its translation: CASSIPFLPSSGNTIYF.